This TCR beta chain was identified in a study of radiotherapy plus CTLA-4 blockade in lung cancer. Overall study context: Disease control was achieved by less than 40% of patients, and objective responses by 15% to 20%. General study findings and limits: Reports identified early blood T cell clone dynamics, with interferon-beta, as the best response predictor. The study found tumor-derived TCR clones expanded in blood after radiotherapy plus ipilimumab.

V dropped 3 bases and J dropped 2 bases, with 10 bases sitting between them. The CDR3 is 14 residues long. Germline CDR1 LNHDA, CDR2 SQIVND (reference sequence). Assay: immunoSEQ multiplex PCR; the TCRdb copy retains only in-frame clones and omits some. The repertoire holds more than 75,000 clones, approximately 72% seen once, with 2.5% to 3% in the top ten. As concerns this clone: Its specificity is unknown.

Ipilimumab-mediated CTLA-4 blockade plus focal radiation was given to patients having chemo-refractory metastatic non-small-cell lung cancer. This specimen consisted of peripheral blood, obtained from a patient treated with radiotherapy plus ipilimumab. The sequence derives from a human donor with non-small cell lung cancer who had a partial response to radiotherapy plus ipilimumab. Some clones in this sample may be carry-over from other donors' samples. The chain is built from TRBV19 and TRBJ1-2; tentative D call: TRBD1 (5 bases). The CDR3 bases are TGTGCCAGTAGTATGGCCGACAGAAACTATGGCTACACCTTC. Amino acids: CASSMADRNYGYTF.